These 11 T cell receptor beta chains originate from one sample sequenced in a study of blood T cell repertoires in COVID-19. This table comes from immunoSEQ multiplex PCR, and its TCRdb copy is limited to in-frame clones, with some not included. In the table there are over 300,000 clones, about 82% of which are singletons. The sequenced sample consisted of peripheral blood. The origin of the receptors is a woman in her fifties or sixties with acute or convalescent COVID-19.

V is TRBV6-1 and J is TRBJ2-2; D is possibly TRBD1 (7 bases). The CDR3 extends over 13 amino acids. CDR1 is MNHNS and CDR2 is SASEGT in the germline V gene. The ends were cut back, 2 bases at V and 7 bases at J, with 8 bases in the middle. Here the CDR3 reads CASSEQGGGELFF. In DNA, the CDR3 is TGTGCCAGCAGTGAACAGGGGGGCGGGGAGCTGTTTTTT.

This chain joins TRBV6-5 and TRBJ2-1; tentative D call: TRBD2 (5 bases). The CDR3 is 15 amino acids. The V end was cut by 8 bases, the J end by 1 base, with 15 bases between. The germline V gene encodes CDR1 MNHEY and CDR2 SVGAGI. CDR3 nucleotides: TGTGCCAGCTCCGAGGGTGGTGGGTCCTACAATGAGCAGTTCTTC. Translating it yields CASSEGGGSYNEQFF.

CDR3 in DNA: TGTGCCAGCTCACACCCAGGGTCAAGCACAGATACGCAGTATTTT. Protein: CASSHPGSSTDTQYF. The chain combines TRBV18 with TRBJ2-3; D possibly corresponds to TRBD1 (5 bases). The CDR3 contains 15 residues. V dropped 4 bases and J dropped 0 bases, with 11 bases sitting between them. Germline values: CDR1 KGHSH, CDR2 LQKENI.

The chain carries TRBV5-6 and TRBJ2-1; 7 nucleotides match TRBD1. Unmatched junction bases numbered 8, after V lost 0 bases and J lost 2 bases. Germline values: CDR1 SGHDT, CDR2 YYEEEE. The CDR3 consists of 17 residues. CDR3 nucleotide sequence: TGTGCCAGCAGCTTGGCCCCGGCAGGGGGACCCTACAATGAGCAGTTCTTC. Translation gives CASSLAPAGGPYNEQFF.

The chain combines TRBV10-2 with TRBJ1-5; perhaps TRBD1 as D (5 bases). CDR3 length: 12 amino acids. Germline V CDR1 and CDR2: WSHSY, SAAADI. V was cut by 2 bases and J by 7 bases, with 6 bases left in between. CDR3 residues: CASSEQGQPQHF. CDR3 sequence (DNA): TGCGCCAGCAGTGAGCAGGGACAGCCCCAGCATTTT.

This clone has more than one count but fewer than ten. The rearrangement uses TRBV5-1 and TRBJ1-4, with D perhaps matching TRBD1 (6 bases). The CDR3 is made up of 22 amino acids. Germline CDR1 SGHRS, CDR2 YFSETQ. V was shortened by 3 bases and J by 3 bases, with 33 bases between the two germline ends. CDR3 sequence reads: CASSSQGRSFTGQVSANEKLFF. CDR3 DNA sequence: TGCGCCAGCAGCTCACAGGGTCGATCTTTTACCGGTCAGGTGTCGGCTAATGAAAAACTGTTTTTT.

The chain combines TRBV11-2 with TRBJ2-3; 11 bases are shared with TRBD1. There are 15 residues in the CDR3. With 7 bases clipped from V and 5 bases from J, the junction kept 8 bases outside the gene matches. Per germline, CDR1 SGHAT and CDR2 FQNNGV. This chain's CDR3 is CASTRGTGGEDTQYF. Written as DNA, the CDR3 is TGTGCCAGCACCCGTGGGACAGGGGGTGAAGATACGCAGTATTTT. The variable domain in full, completed from reference TRBV11-2 and TRBJ2-3, reads EAGVAQSPRYKIIEKRQSVAFWCNPISGHATLYWYQQILGQGPKLLIQFQNNGVVDDSQLPKDRFSAERLKGVDSTLKIQPAKLEDSAVYLCASTRGTGGEDTQYFGPGTRLTVL.

The V call is TRBV10-1, the J call TRBJ1-5, with 10 bases matching TRBD1. Germline CDR1 is WNHNN and CDR2 is SYGVQD (reference sequence). V lost 6 bases, J lost 1 base, and 9 bases stayed unmatched. The CDR3 totals 17 residues. CDR3: CASSRDRGSGSNQPQHF. As DNA, the CDR3 is TGCGCCAGCAGCCGGGACAGGGGTTCGGGCAGCAATCAGCCCCAGCATTTT.

The chain couples TRBV7-2 to TRBJ1-3, with D possibly being TRBD1 (5 bases). Per germline, CDR1 SGHTA and CDR2 FQGNSA. This CDR3 is built from 16 residues. With 1 base removed from V and 0 bases from J, the gap between germline ends came to 10 bases. This CDR3 reads CASSLGGRNSGNTIYF. CDR3 in DNA: TGTGCCAGCAGCTTAGGGGGCAGAAACTCTGGAAACACCATATATTTT.

This rearrangement joins TRBV19 to TRBJ1-4; no clear D gene. The CDR3 totals 14 residues. CDR1 is LNHDA, CDR2 SQIVND, per germline (reference sequence). Trimming took 7 bases from V and 4 from J, leaving 13 bases between them. The CDR3 loop is CASTPPGSNEKLFF. The CDR3 DNA is TGTGCCAGTACCCCCCCCGGGAGTAATGAAAAACTGTTTTTT.

This chain links TRBV7-6 with TRBJ1-5; no definite D call. The CDR3 loop spans 13 amino acids. The V gene's germline CDR1 is SGHVS and CDR2 FNYEAQ. Trimming stripped 5 bases from V and 5 bases from J, with 10 bases between. This CDR3 is CASSPGIDQPQHF. CDR3 nucleotide sequence: TGTGCCAGCAGCCCCGGTATCGATCAGCCCCAGCATTTT. Together with reference TRBV7-6 and TRBJ1-5, the CDR3 gives the full variable domain: GAGVSQSPRYKVTKRGQDVALRCDPISGHVSLYWYRQALGQGPEFLTYFNYEAQQDKSGLPNDRFSAERPEGSISTLTIQRTEQRDSAMYRCASSPGIDQPQHFGDGTRLSIL.